Reported below is one TCR beta chain. Its antigen is as yet unknown. The data originate from a study of regulatory T cells in long-lasting Graves disease. As for time point: newly diagnosed GD, antithyroid drugs for less than 3 months. RNA extracted from PBMCs served as the sequencing template. Study-wide findings and caveats: Persistent Graves' cases showed lower TCR diversity than newly diagnosed cases. Examination was confined to peripheral blood, excluding thyroid tissue.

Arm-PCR of CDR3 regions and iRepertoire HTBI primers were the basis on which TCR beta libraries were built. TCRdb analysed the multiplex PCR reads with MiXCR anew, one entry per CDR3 protein. In the table there are 350,000 to 450,000 distinct CDR3 sequences, just under 15% of which are singletons. These same records also appear under a second study, on T cells in Graves' hyperthyroidism and ophthalmopathy. From that study: Based on clinical symptoms, serum thyroxine and TRAb, thyroid ultrasound and orbital computed tomography, diagnoses were reached.

Sequencing was performed on peripheral blood mononuclear cells (PBMCs), taken at new diagnosis, from a patient treated with antithyroid drugs. This clonotype was sampled from a woman in her twenties or thirties with Graves disease.

The CDR3 nucleotides read TGTGCCAGCTCAACTGCGTACCAAGAGACCCAGTACTTC. It codes for CASSTAYQETQYF. This rearrangement joins TRBV6-1 to TRBJ2-5; D uncertain. V lost 8 bases and J lost 0, with 10 bases in between. This CDR3 is 13 amino acids long. The germline V gene has CDR1 MNHNS and CDR2 SASEGT.